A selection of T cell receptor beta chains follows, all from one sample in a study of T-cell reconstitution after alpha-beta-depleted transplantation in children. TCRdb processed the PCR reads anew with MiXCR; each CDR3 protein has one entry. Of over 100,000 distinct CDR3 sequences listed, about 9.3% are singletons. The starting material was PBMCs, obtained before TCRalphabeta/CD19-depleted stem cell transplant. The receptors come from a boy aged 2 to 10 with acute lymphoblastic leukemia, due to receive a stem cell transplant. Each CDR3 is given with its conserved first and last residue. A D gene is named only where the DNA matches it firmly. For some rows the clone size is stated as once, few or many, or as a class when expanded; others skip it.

cdr3_aa: CASSVGVEHEQYF
cdr3_nt: TGTGCCAGCAGCGTAGGGGTTGAACACGAGCAGTACTTC
clone_size: NA
d_call: NA
v_call: TRBV9
j_call: TRBJ2-7

cdr3_aa: CASSLAVGPSANIQYF
cdr3_nt: TGTGCCAGCAGTTTAGCGGTCGGGCCATCGGCCAACATTCAGTACTTC
clone_size: many
d_call: NA
v_call: TRBV12-3/TRBV12-4
j_call: TRBJ2-4

cdr3_aa: CSVTRTDYEQYF
cdr3_nt: TGCAGCGTGACTCGGACGGATTACGAGCAGTACTTC
clone_size: few
d_call: NA
v_call: TRBV29-1
j_call: TRBJ2-7

cdr3_aa: CASSPEGLAGVRDSVETQYF
cdr3_nt: TGTGCCAGCAGCCCGGAGGGACTAGCGGGAGTGAGGGATTCGGTGGAGACCCAGTACTTC
clone_size: many
d_call: TRBD2
v_call: TRBV7-8
j_call: TRBJ2-5

cdr3_aa: CSARDIARGPLDTQYF
cdr3_nt: TGCAGTGCTAGAGATATCGCGCGAGGACCGCTAGATACGCAGTATTTT
clone_size: few
d_call: NA
v_call: TRBV20-1
j_call: TRBJ2-3

cdr3_aa: CSVEGRGRGRRTEAFF
cdr3_nt: TGCAGCGTTGAAGGGCGGGGCAGGGGTCGGCGCACTGAAGCTTTCTTT
clone_size: few
d_call: NA
v_call: TRBV29-1
j_call: TRBJ1-1

cdr3_aa: CSAKESYNEQFF
cdr3_nt: TGCAGTGCTAAAGAGTCCTACAATGAGCAGTTCTTC
clone_size: few
d_call: NA
v_call: TRBV20-1
j_call: TRBJ2-1

cdr3_aa: CSMREREPGEQYF
cdr3_nt: TGCAGTATGAGGGAGCGGGAGCCAGGCGAGCAGTACTTC
clone_size: few
d_call: TRBD2
v_call: TRBV20-1
j_call: TRBJ2-7

cdr3_aa: CASSYRQGYQPQHF
cdr3_nt: TGTGCCAGCAGTTATAGACAGGGGTACCAGCCCCAGCATTTT
clone_size: many
d_call: TRBD1
v_call: TRBV6-5
j_call: TRBJ1-5

cdr3_aa: CASSTGRSSYEQYF
cdr3_nt: TGTGCCAGCAGTACAGGGAGGAGCTCCTACGAGCAGTACTTC
clone_size: few
d_call: NA
v_call: TRBV2
j_call: TRBJ2-7

cdr3_aa: CASSYPLGLAGLTDTQYF
cdr3_nt: TGTGCCAGCAGTTACCCCCTCGGACTAGCGGGGCTCACAGATACGCAGTATTTT
clone_size: many
d_call: TRBD2
v_call: TRBV6-5
j_call: TRBJ2-3

cdr3_aa: CASSLAGGIRIDEQFF
cdr3_nt: TGCGCCAGCAGCTTGGCCGGCGGTATAAGGATCGATGAGCAGTTCTTC
clone_size: many
d_call: NA
v_call: TRBV5-1
j_call: TRBJ2-1

cdr3_aa: CAISPGTSGSNTGELFF
cdr3_nt: TGTGCCATCAGCCCCGGGACTAGCGGCTCCAACACCGGGGAGCTGTTTTTT
clone_size: few
d_call: TRBD2
v_call: TRBV4-2
j_call: TRBJ2-2

cdr3_aa: CASSYSGDSDPNEQYF
cdr3_nt: TGTGCCAGCAGTTACTCGGGTGACTCGGACCCGAACGAGCAGTACTTC
clone_size: many
d_call: NA
v_call: TRBV6-5
j_call: TRBJ2-7

cdr3_aa: CASSKSTGHPLHF
cdr3_nt: TGTGCTAGCAGCAAGAGTACGGGACATCCCCTCCACTTT
clone_size: NA
d_call: NA
v_call: TRBV7-7
j_call: TRBJ1-6

cdr3_aa: CASSFLGTSGTGELFF
cdr3_nt: TGTGCCAGCTCTTTTCTCGGGACTAGCGGGACCGGGGAGCTGTTTTTT
clone_size: few
d_call: TRBD2
v_call: TRBV5-6
j_call: TRBJ2-2

cdr3_aa: CSGHAGGGEKLFF
cdr3_nt: TGCAGCGGCCACGCTGGGGGGGGGGAAAAACTGTTTTTT
clone_size: NA
d_call: NA
v_call: TRBV29-1
j_call: TRBJ1-4

cdr3_aa: CASSESGIQAFF
cdr3_nt: TGTGCCAGCAGCGAATCGGGGATCCAAGCTTTCTTT
clone_size: NA
d_call: NA
v_call: TRBV28
j_call: TRBJ1-1

cdr3_aa: CASSLKGVSYEQYF
cdr3_nt: TGCGCCAGCAGCTTGAAAGGAGTCTCCTACGAGCAGTACTTC
clone_size: many
d_call: NA
v_call: TRBV5-1
j_call: TRBJ2-7

cdr3_aa: CASSQTGLYGYTF
cdr3_nt: TGTGCCAGCAGCCAGACGGGACTGTATGGCTACACCTTC
clone_size: few
d_call: NA
v_call: TRBV3-1
j_call: TRBJ1-2

cdr3_aa: CASSFSVPRIDQTSGRYNEQFF
cdr3_nt: TGTGCCAGCAGTTTTTCCGTCCCACGGATAGACCAGACTAGCGGGAGATACAATGAGCAGTTCTTC
clone_size: few
d_call: TRBD2
v_call: TRBV27
j_call: TRBJ2-1

cdr3_aa: CASSLVGLAGGPTQYF
cdr3_nt: TGTGCCAGCAGCTTAGTAGGACTAGCGGGAGGGCCTACGCAGTATTTT
clone_size: NA
d_call: TRBD2
v_call: TRBV7-8
j_call: TRBJ2-3

cdr3_aa: CASSKSPTATNYGYTF
cdr3_nt: TGTGCCAGCAGCAAATCTCCGACCGCGACTAACTATGGCTACACCTTC
clone_size: NA
d_call: NA
v_call: TRBV5-5
j_call: TRBJ1-2

cdr3_aa: CASGRTPYEQYF
cdr3_nt: TGTGCCAGCGGGAGGACACCCTACGAGCAGTACTTC
clone_size: once
d_call: NA
v_call: TRBV28
j_call: TRBJ2-7

cdr3_aa: CASRKGQGAKDTQYF
cdr3_nt: TGTGCCAGCAGGAAGGGACAGGGGGCGAAAGATACGCAGTATTTT
clone_size: many
d_call: TRBD1
v_call: TRBV12-3/TRBV12-4
j_call: TRBJ2-3

cdr3_aa: CASRRRAGGADTQYF
cdr3_nt: TGTGCCAGCAGAAGACGGGCCGGTGGGGCAGATACGCAGTATTTT
clone_size: NA
d_call: NA
v_call: TRBV27
j_call: TRBJ2-3

cdr3_aa: CASNLELAGMNEQFF
cdr3_nt: TGTGCCAGCAACCTAGAACTAGCGGGAATGAATGAGCAGTTCTTC
clone_size: few
d_call: TRBD2
v_call: TRBV28
j_call: TRBJ2-1

cdr3_aa: CASSLVWNEQFF
cdr3_nt: TGTGCCAGTAGCCTCGTGTGGAATGAGCAGTTCTTC
clone_size: many
d_call: NA
v_call: TRBV19
j_call: TRBJ2-1

cdr3_aa: CASRGYTGELFF
cdr3_nt: TGTGCCAGCAGGGGATACACCGGGGAGCTGTTTTTT
clone_size: few
d_call: NA
v_call: TRBV9
j_call: TRBJ2-2

cdr3_aa: CASSPKAHLPHEQFF
cdr3_nt: TGTGCCAGCAGTCCTAAGGCCCATTTGCCCCATGAGCAGTTCTTC
clone_size: once
d_call: NA
v_call: TRBV28
j_call: TRBJ2-1

cdr3_aa: CSAPSRGGNTEAFF
cdr3_nt: TGCAGTGCTCCTTCCAGGGGGGGGAACACTGAAGCTTTCTTT
clone_size: many
d_call: TRBD1
v_call: TRBV20-1
j_call: TRBJ1-1

cdr3_aa: CASMRRVAGEVEQYF
cdr3_nt: TGTGCCAGCATGAGAAGAGTGGCAGGGGAGGTCGAGCAGTACTTC
clone_size: NA
d_call: NA
v_call: TRBV27
j_call: TRBJ2-7

cdr3_aa: CSVATLARNTGELFF
cdr3_nt: TGCAGCGTTGCAACTCTAGCGAGGAACACCGGGGAGCTGTTTTTT
clone_size: NA
d_call: NA
v_call: TRBV29-1
j_call: TRBJ2-2

cdr3_aa: CSAIQLDQETQYF
cdr3_nt: TGCAGTGCTATTCAACTGGACCAAGAGACCCAGTACTTC
clone_size: few
d_call: NA
v_call: TRBV20-1
j_call: TRBJ2-5

cdr3_aa: CASAVNRGLNTEAFF
cdr3_nt: TGTGCCAGCGCTGTGAACAGAGGATTGAACACTGAAGCTTTCTTT
clone_size: few
d_call: NA
v_call: TRBV7-8
j_call: TRBJ1-1

cdr3_aa: CATGTDRATEAFF
cdr3_nt: TGTGCCACAGGGACAGACAGGGCCACTGAAGCTTTCTTT
clone_size: NA
d_call: TRBD1
v_call: TRBV7-8
j_call: TRBJ1-1

cdr3_aa: CASTVGGNTGELFF
cdr3_nt: TGCGCCAGCACCGTCGGGGGGAACACCGGGGAGCTGTTTTTT
clone_size: NA
d_call: NA
v_call: TRBV5-1
j_call: TRBJ2-2

cdr3_aa: CASSQSHQPYNEQFF
cdr3_nt: TGTGCCAGCAGCCAAAGCCACCAACCCTACAATGAGCAGTTCTTC
clone_size: once
d_call: NA
v_call: TRBV4-2
j_call: TRBJ2-1

cdr3_aa: CASSRDGGAGVEAFF
cdr3_nt: TGTGCCAGCAGCCGCGACGGGGGGGCAGGCGTAGAAGCTTTCTTT
clone_size: NA
d_call: NA
v_call: TRBV5-5
j_call: TRBJ1-1

cdr3_aa: CASSLSGSHEQYF
cdr3_nt: TGCGCCAGCAGCTTGAGCGGGAGCCACGAGCAGTACTTC
clone_size: many
d_call: TRBD2
v_call: TRBV5-1
j_call: TRBJ2-7

cdr3_aa: CASNGGQPYGYTF
cdr3_nt: TGTGCCAGTAACGGGGGCCAACCCTATGGCTACACCTTC
clone_size: NA
d_call: NA
v_call: TRBV19
j_call: TRBJ1-2

cdr3_aa: CASSQALGTDNNEQFF
cdr3_nt: TGTGCCAGCAGCCAAGCCCTAGGGACAGACAACAATGAGCAGTTCTTC
clone_size: few
d_call: TRBD1
v_call: TRBV14
j_call: TRBJ2-1

cdr3_aa: CSARDPLGDEQFF
cdr3_nt: TGCAGTGCTAGGGACCCACTGGGCGATGAGCAGTTCTTC
clone_size: NA
d_call: NA
v_call: TRBV20-1
j_call: TRBJ2-1

cdr3_aa: CASSDISSYNEQFF
cdr3_nt: TGTGCCAGCAGTGATATCAGCTCCTACAATGAGCAGTTCTTC
clone_size: NA
d_call: NA
v_call: TRBV2
j_call: TRBJ2-1

cdr3_aa: CASSAGTGGGEQYF
cdr3_nt: TGTGCCAGCAGCGCAGGGACAGGGGGCGGGGAGCAGTACTTC
clone_size: many
d_call: TRBD1
v_call: TRBV12-3/TRBV12-4
j_call: TRBJ2-7

cdr3_aa: CASSLRPSYGYTF
cdr3_nt: TGTGCCAGCAGTTTACGTCCCAGCTATGGCTACACCTTC
clone_size: NA
d_call: NA
v_call: TRBV27
j_call: TRBJ1-2

cdr3_aa: CASSLTSRSVEYF
cdr3_nt: TGTGCCAGCAGTTTAACCTCTCGATCGGTGGAGTACTTC
clone_size: few
d_call: NA
v_call: TRBV12-3/TRBV12-4
j_call: TRBJ2-7

cdr3_aa: CASSDRLHGTQYF
cdr3_nt: TGTGCCAGCAGCGACCGACTGCACGGTACGCAGTATTTT
clone_size: many
d_call: NA
v_call: TRBV7-8
j_call: TRBJ2-3

cdr3_aa: CSASGTGGDTQYF
cdr3_nt: TGCAGTGCTAGCGGGACAGGGGGGGATACGCAGTATTTT
clone_size: NA
d_call: TRBD1
v_call: TRBV20-1
j_call: TRBJ2-3

cdr3_aa: CSARVPSGLNTGELFF
cdr3_nt: TGCAGTGCTAGAGTCCCCAGTGGTCTGAACACCGGGGAGCTGTTTTTT
clone_size: many
d_call: NA
v_call: TRBV20-1
j_call: TRBJ2-2

cdr3_aa: CASSLASTQGSGAYEQYF
cdr3_nt: TGCGCCAGCAGCTTGGCCTCAACACAGGGTAGCGGGGCCTACGAGCAGTACTTC
clone_size: many
d_call: TRBD2
v_call: TRBV5-1
j_call: TRBJ2-7

cdr3_aa: CASSVEGSGSSYEQYF
cdr3_nt: TGTGCCAGCAGTGTTGAGGGCTCGGGGAGCTCCTACGAGCAGTACTTC
clone_size: many
d_call: NA
v_call: TRBV25-1
j_call: TRBJ2-7

cdr3_aa: CASSLTRTSGSHNEQFF
cdr3_nt: TGCGCCAGCAGCTTAACCCGGACTAGCGGAAGTCACAATGAGCAGTTCTTC
clone_size: few
d_call: TRBD2
v_call: TRBV5-1
j_call: TRBJ2-1

cdr3_aa: CASRRGTEAFF
cdr3_nt: TGTGCCAGCCGTAGGGGCACTGAAGCTTTCTTT
clone_size: many
d_call: NA
v_call: TRBV6-6
j_call: TRBJ1-1

cdr3_aa: CASRGQEYTGELFF
cdr3_nt: TGTGCCAGCAGGGGCCAGGAGTACACCGGGGAGCTGTTTTTT
clone_size: NA
d_call: NA
v_call: TRBV28
j_call: TRBJ2-2